The rows below give T cell receptor beta chains drawn from one sample of a study of T cells after yellow fever vaccination. Using its own MiXCR run on the 5' RACE reads, TCRdb lists one record per CDR3 protein. The sample records some 600,000 distinct CDR3 sequences, about 12% being singletons. The material was PBMCs, obtained on the day of the yellow fever booster vaccination. The receptors shown here come from a man aged 25 to 45 who received the YFV17D yellow fever vaccine. The CDR3 runs from the conserved cysteine through the conserved F or W. The order of the fields is CDR3 length, V gene, CDR3 protein.

len: 13
v_gene: TRBV30
CDR3aa: CAWMSTGRNEQFF

len: 15
v_gene: TRBV7-2
CDR3aa: CASSLWGGGQETQYF

len: 13
v_gene: TRBV6-5
CDR3aa: CASTGDPAGGYTF

len: 18
v_gene: TRBV5-6
CDR3aa: CASSLVRTSGPEGDTQYF

len: 14
v_gene: TRBV18
CDR3aa: CASSPPVTQETQYF

len: 17
v_gene: TRBV5-1
CDR3aa: CASSLASEGPHRNEQFF

len: 16
v_gene: TRBV7-2
CDR3aa: CASSSDRDRVYNEQFF

len: 16
v_gene: TRBV12-3/TRBV12-4
CDR3aa: CASSLGSGLAGNEQFF

len: 16
v_gene: TRBV27
CDR3aa: CASSSQKGRAHNEQFF

len: 13
v_gene: TRBV29-1
CDR3aa: CSVGQPLTYEQYF

len: 15
v_gene: TRBV5-1
CDR3aa: CASSLASISYNEQFF

len: 17
v_gene: TRBV7-2
CDR3aa: CASSLDRGRNSGNTIYF

len: 11
v_gene: TRBV6-2/TRBV6-3
CDR3aa: CASSRIYEQFF

len: 16
v_gene: TRBV7-9
CDR3aa: CASSFGWTSNSYEQYF

len: 18
v_gene: TRBV20-1
CDR3aa: CSAHKLLRTSGRRETQYF

len: 14
v_gene: TRBV5-1
CDR3aa: CASRSGQGHNEQFF

len: 17
v_gene: TRBV9
CDR3aa: CASSGGNPYTNTGELFF

len: 13
v_gene: TRBV25-1
CDR3aa: CASSDLWRGEQFF

len: 13
v_gene: TRBV29-1
CDR3aa: CSVGDRDTDTQYF

len: 11
v_gene: TRBV3-1
CDR3aa: CASSHGQGQFF

len: 18
v_gene: TRBV7-6
CDR3aa: CASSVKPGTSLKEETQYF

len: 9
v_gene: TRBV3-1
CDR3aa: CATNHEQYF

len: 11
v_gene: TRBV20-1
CDR3aa: CSASARQEAFF

len: 15
v_gene: TRBV7-9
CDR3aa: CASSQLAGVTDTQYF

len: 12
v_gene: TRBV29-1
CDR3aa: CSVLPNTDTQYF

len: 13
v_gene: TRBV5-1
CDR3aa: CASTTDRQETQYF

len: 12
v_gene: TRBV11-2
CDR3aa: CASGRYNYEQYF

len: 14
v_gene: TRBV5-1
CDR3aa: CASSFQGRNYEQYF

len: 15
v_gene: TRBV11-2
CDR3aa: CASSSTRDRGPRAFF